A single sample gave rise to the 30 T cell receptor beta chains below, sequenced in a study of cytomegalovirus exposure and HLA in healthy donors. This PCR relied on a set of 60 Vbeta primers and 13 Jbeta primers. The assay was immunoSEQ multiplex PCR, and TCRdb's table has in-frame clones only and misses some. The sample lists around 150,000 clones, about 86% occurring once. Source material: PBMCs. These receptors all stem from a woman younger than 30 in good health and CMV-seronegative.

This rearrangement joins TRBV5-5 to TRBJ2-1, with 7 bases lining up with TRBD1. The junction had 10 bases not matched to a gene; V was cut back by 6 bases and J by 4 bases. In germline, CDR1 is SGHKS, CDR2 YYEKEE (reference sequence). The CDR3 is 15 amino acids. CDR3 sequence reads: CASTTSQGTYNEQFF. The CDR3 DNA is TGTGCCAGCACGACATCACAGGGGACATACAATGAGCAGTTCTTC.

V and J are TRBV7-2 and TRBJ2-7; D is uncertain. Trimming took off 2 bases at V and 0 bases at J, with 5 bases between the two ends. The CDR3 length is 13 residues. The germline V gene encodes CDR1 SGHTA and CDR2 FQGNSA. CDR3 loop: CASSLTTSYEQYF. CDR3 coding DNA: TGTGCCAGCAGCTTAACAACCTCCTACGAGCAGTACTTC.

In its sample, this clone was seen a few times. This chain uses TRBV28 with TRBJ1-3, with 9 bases identical to TRBD1. The V segment lost 4 bases and the J segment 4 bases; nucleotides outside the gene matches: 5. Germline loops: CDR1 MDHEN, CDR2 SYDVKM. CDR3 length: 15 amino acids. Here the CDR3 reads CASSSGDRAGNTIYF. Written as DNA, the CDR3 is TGTGCCAGCAGTTCGGGGGACAGGGCCGGAAACACCATATATTTT.

This chain joins TRBV19 and TRBJ2-5; D is unresolved. V lost 5 bases and J lost 4, with 8 bases in between. From germline, CDR1 is LNHDA and CDR2 SQIVND (reference sequence). This CDR3 spans 12 amino acids. The CDR3 DNA reads as TGTGCCAGTAGTGAGCTAGGAGAGACCCAGTACTTC. Amino acid sequence: CASSELGETQYF. Using reference TRBV19 and TRBJ2-5 for the parts outside the CDR3, the full variable domain is DGGITQSPKYLFRKEGQNVTLSCEQNLNHDAMYWYRQDPGQGLRLIYYSQIVNDFQKGDIAEGYSVSREKKESFPLTVTSAQKNPTAFYLCASSELGETQYFGPGTRLLVL.

The rearrangement links TRBV2 to TRBJ2-1, with 7 bases lining up with TRBD2. Germline lookup yields CDR1 SNHLY and CDR2 FYNNEI. J lost 12 bases, V lost 9 bases, and 17 bases had no gene match. CDR3 length: 14 residues. Written as DNA, the CDR3 is TGTGCCAGAGCCGTTACTATTGGCGGGGAGGGGCAGTTCTTC. It specifies CARAVTIGGEGQFF.

The chain employs TRBV4-2 and TRBJ1-1; D remains unclear. V lost 7 bases, J lost 4 bases, and 16 bases lay in between. This CDR3 is built from 14 residues. Germline-derived CDR1 and CDR2 are LGHNA and YNFKEQ. The CDR3 region is CASTSDLGATEAFF. For the CDR3, the DNA is TGTGCCAGCACCTCGGATCTCGGAGCCACTGAAGCTTTCTTT.

The gene calls are TRBV28 and TRBJ1-1, with D possibly TRBD1 on 5 matching bases. Germline CDR1 MDHEN, CDR2 SYDVKM. The V end lost 6 bases, the J end lost 5 bases, and 22 bases lay between the germline ends. CDR3 length: 16 amino acids. In nucleotides, the CDR3 is TGTGCCAGCAGCCCTACGACAGTTTTGGTTAGGACTGAAGCTTTCTTT. This translates into CASSPTTVLVRTEAFF.

The chain combines TRBV10-3 with TRBJ2-5; D is possibly TRBD2 (6 bases). The DNA end favors TRBJ2-7, so the J call may be wrong. Germline V lookup: CDR1 ENHRY, CDR2 SYGVKD. This CDR3 is 16 amino acids long. The CDR3 DNA is TGTGCCATCAGTGAGTCTCGGAGCGGGTCCTCCTACGAGCAGTACTTC. As protein: CAISESRSGSSYEQYF.

The rearrangement joins TRBV5-1 to TRBJ1-3; D gene uncertain. Germline V CDR1 and CDR2: SGHRS, YFSETQ. This CDR3 spans 15 amino acids. Trimming removed 4 bases at V and 2 bases at J, with 13 bases between. CDR3 sequence (DNA): TGCGCCAGCAGCCCCGTGATGCAGGCTGGAAACACCATATATTTT. Its protein product is CASSPVMQAGNTIYF.

The chain recombines TRBV29-1 with TRBJ2-1; TRBD2 matches 14 bases. Looked up from germline, CDR1 is SQVTM and CDR2 is ANQGSEA. V was pared by 3 bases and J by 6 bases, with 1 base of the junction left unmatched. The CDR3 contains 14 residues. DNA for the CDR3: TGCAGCGTTGAGGGGACTAGCGGGAGCAATGAGCAGTTCTTC. Protein product: CSVEGTSGSNEQFF.

V usage is TRBV5-1 and J usage is TRBJ1-2; D is unresolved. Per germline, CDR1 SGHRS and CDR2 YFSETQ. The germline V and J ends were trimmed by 4 bases and 3 bases, with 13 bases remaining between them. The CDR3 totals 14 residues. CDR3 sequence reads: CASSQAGQDYGYTF. The CDR3 DNA reads as TGCGCCAGCAGCCAAGCAGGCCAGGACTATGGCTACACCTTC.

V usage is TRBV7-3 and J usage is TRBJ2-7; D is perhaps TRBD1 (7 bases). V gave up 5 bases and J gave up 5 bases, with 13 bases separating them. Looked up from germline, CDR1 is SGHTA and CDR2 is FQGTGA. The CDR3 length is 13 residues. DNA for the CDR3: TGTGCCAGCAGCCCGACAGGGAGGCACGAGCAGTACTTC. Protein sequence: CASSPTGRHEQYF.

The chain combines TRBV7-3 with TRBJ2-2; 7 nucleotides agree with TRBD2. The CDR3 is made up of 15 amino acids. CDR1 is SGHTA, CDR2 FQGTGA, per germline. The junction had 6 bases not matched to a gene; V was cut back by 4 bases and J by 4 bases. This chain's CDR3 is CASSSLAGGTGELFF. The CDR3, as DNA: TGTGCCAGCAGCTCCTTAGCGGGTGGCACCGGGGAGCTGTTTTTT.

The V call is TRBV27, the J call TRBJ1-2, with no clear D. V lost 3 bases and J lost 7, with 9 bases in between. This CDR3 is 12 amino acids long. The V gene's germline CDR1 is MNHEY and CDR2 SMNVEV (reference sequence). The CDR3 reads CASSLGGSGYTF. As DNA, the CDR3 is TGTGCCAGCAGTTTGGGAGGGTCTGGCTACACCTTC.

This chain links TRBV27 with TRBJ1-5; 9 positions agree with TRBD1. The CDR3 spans 16 residues. Trimming cost V 4 bases and J 2 bases; bases outside gene matches: 6. Germline CDR1 is MNHEY and CDR2 is SMNVEV (reference sequence). This CDR3 reads CASSSDRGYGNQPQHF. The CDR3 DNA follows: TGTGCCAGCAGTTCGGACAGGGGTTACGGCAATCAGCCCCAGCATTTT.

The gene calls are TRBV7-2 and TRBJ2-1; possible D gene TRBD2, 5 bases. The CDR3 is made up of 17 amino acids. Trimming cost V 1 base and J 4 bases, with 17 bases left between them. The V gene's germline CDR1 is SGHTA and CDR2 FQGNSA. CDR3 sequence reads: CASSLEGSPAGYNEQFF. CDR3 in DNA: TGTGCCAGCAGCTTAGAAGGGTCTCCGGCGGGTTACAATGAGCAGTTCTTC. The entire variable domain, with the rest obtained from reference TRBV7-2 and TRBJ2-1, is as follows: GAGVSQSPSNKVTEKGKDVELRCDPISGHTALYWYRQSLGQGLEFLIYFQGNSAPDKSGLPSDRFSAERTGGSVSTLTIQRTQQEDSAVYLCASSLEGSPAGYNEQFFGPGTRLTVL.

This clone appeared once. V is TRBV28 and J is TRBJ1-5, with TRBD1 as a possible D gene (5 bases). The CDR3 is 15 amino acids. The ends were cut back, 6 bases at V and 0 bases at J, with 12 bases in the middle. Germline CDR1 and CDR2: MDHEN and SYDVKM. The CDR3 sequence: CASRGLKYSNQPQHF. The CDR3 bases are TGTGCCAGCAGGGGACTCAAGTATAGCAATCAGCCCCAGCATTTT.

V is TRBV29-1 and J is TRBJ1-5; 7 bases are shared with TRBD1. This CDR3 comprises 14 residues. Germline V gene sequence: CDR1 SQVTM, CDR2 ANQGSEA. J lost 4 bases, V lost 4 bases, and 7 bases had no gene match. CDR3 sequence (DNA): TGCAGCGTTGCGGGGGACAGTGAGAATCAGCCCCAGCATTTT. It is translated as CSVAGDSENQPQHF.

The V and J genes are TRBV5-6 and TRBJ1-3; TRBD1 matches 9 bases. Germline CDR1 SGHDT, CDR2 YYEEEE. V trimming: 4 bases; J trimming: 4 bases; junction bases outside the gene matches: 9. This CDR3 comprises 16 residues. CDR3 nucleotide sequence: TGTGCCAGCAGCAGGATGTGGACAGGGGTGGGAAACACCATATATTTT. Translated: CASSRMWTGVGNTIYF.

The chain employs TRBV27 and TRBJ2-3; 9 nucleotides align to TRBD2. CDR3 length: 16 residues. Germline trimming cut 2 bases from V and 2 bases from J; bases unmatched to any gene: 5. Germline V gene sequence: CDR1 MNHEY, CDR2 SMNVEV (reference sequence). CDR3 nucleotide sequence: TGTGCCAGCAGTTTACGAGCGGGGGGCCTCACAGATACGCAGTATTTT. This codes for CASSLRAGGLTDTQYF.

This clone was seen a handful of times. V is TRBV19 and J is TRBJ2-2; possibly TRBD1 for D (5 bases). Trimming cost V 1 base and J 6 bases, with 12 bases left between them. Germline V gene lookup returns CDR1 LNHDA and CDR2 SQIVND (reference sequence). The CDR3 covers 15 residues. CDR3 amino acids: CASSIGGQGAGELFF. CDR3 bases: TGTGCCAGTAGTATAGGTGGGCAGGGCGCCGGGGAGCTGTTTTTT.

The chain uses TRBV5-6 and TRBJ2-1; no clear D gene. Germline V lookup: CDR1 SGHDT, CDR2 YYEEEE. V was shortened by 6 bases and J by 0 bases, with 13 bases between the two germline ends. The CDR3 totals 15 residues. In DNA form, the CDR3 reads TGTGCCAGCACCCTGACACCGGTCTCCTACAATGAGCAGTTCTTC. Translating gives CASTLTPVSYNEQFF.

The chain is built from TRBV6-5 and TRBJ2-7; unclear D gene. This CDR3 comprises 15 residues. V gave up 7 bases and J gave up 1 base, with 17 bases separating them. Germline V gene data show CDR1 as MNHEY and CDR2 as SVGAGI. CDR3 region: CASTTLTTHSYEQYF. The CDR3 DNA follows: TGTGCCAGCACCACCCTTACGACTCATTCCTACGAGCAGTACTTC.

The chain carries TRBV5-6 and TRBJ2-7; 7 nucleotides match TRBD1. Germline lookup yields CDR1 SGHDT and CDR2 YYEEEE. The trim removed 4 bases at V and 4 bases at J, leaving 5 bases unmatched. The length of the CDR3 is 13 residues. The CDR3 region has the DNA TGTGCCAGCAGCCTCGACAGGGAATACGAGCAGTACTTC. Translated, it gives CASSLDREYEQYF. Filled out from reference TRBV5-6 and TRBJ2-7, the complete variable domain reads DAGVTQSPTHLIKTRGQQVTLRCSPKSGHDTVSWYQQALGQGPQFIFQYYEEEERQRGNFPDRFSGHQFPNYSSELNVNALLLGDSALYLCASSLDREYEQYFGPGTRLTVT.

The chain carries TRBV6-5 and TRBJ2-3; D perhaps matches TRBD2 (5 bases). CDR1 and CDR2 (germline): MNHEY, SVGAGI. V lost 5 bases, J lost 6 bases, and 9 bases lay in between. This CDR3 spans 12 amino acids. The CDR3 reads CASSPSGDTQYF. CDR3 coding DNA: TGTGCCAGCAGTCCCAGCGGTGATACGCAGTATTTT.

The V and J genes are TRBV6-5 and TRBJ2-5; 9 bases map to TRBD2. The trim removed 4 bases at V and 4 bases at J, leaving 1 base unmatched. This CDR3 region has 13 residues. Germline CDR1 and CDR2: MNHEY and SVGAGI. For the CDR3, the DNA is TGTGCCAGCAGTTCGACTAGCGGAGAGACCCAGTACTTC. As protein: CASSSTSGETQYF.

The rearrangement uses TRBV19 and TRBJ1-1; D not resolved. The germline gives CDR1 LNHDA, CDR2 SQIVND (reference sequence). V was shortened by 8 bases and J by 2 bases, with 15 bases between the two germline ends. The CDR3 runs to 14 residues. The CDR3 region has the DNA TGTGCCAGTCCAGCGGAGGTCCCCAACACTGAAGCTTTCTTT. It translates to CASPAEVPNTEAFF.

The chain uses TRBV2 and TRBJ2-3; TRBD1 agrees at 8 bases. The CDR3 is 14 residues long. Losses at the gene ends were 9 bases for V and 2 bases for J; bases not matched to a gene: 7. Germline values: CDR1 SNHLY, CDR2 FYNNEI. CDR3 coding DNA: TGTGCCAGTTCGACCAGGGGGCTCACAGATACGCAGTATTTT. Translating it yields CASSTRGLTDTQYF.

The V gene is TRBV19, the J gene TRBJ1-5, with a possible D match to TRBD1 (5 bases). The V end lost 6 bases, the J end lost 3 bases, and 9 bases lay between the germline ends. The length of the CDR3 is 13 residues. From germline, CDR1 is LNHDA and CDR2 SQIVND (reference sequence). CDR3 loop: CASSPTDNQPQHF. CDR3 DNA sequence: TGTGCCAGTAGCCCGACAGACAATCAGCCCCAGCATTTT.

The chain is built from TRBV28 and TRBJ2-2; 7 bases are a match to TRBD1. The CDR3 has 15 residues. J lost 4 bases, V lost 3 bases, and 5 bases had no gene match. CDR1 and CDR2 (germline): MDHEN, SYDVKM. CDR3 DNA: TGTGCCAGCAGTTTCAGGGGGTCTAGCACCGGGGAGCTGTTTTTT. Translation gives CASSFRGSSTGELFF.